This T cell receptor (beta chain) originates from a study of cytomegalovirus exposure and HLA in healthy donors. Background on the study: A prior study identified some 100 million unique TCR beta sequences from about 200 million T cells. Study results and caveats: In vitro testing confirmed three CMV-associated chains as specific for CMV antigens.

This clone was found a few times. As yet, its antigen is unknown. PCR amplification relied on 60 Vbeta primers (plus 13 Jbeta primers). Only in-frame clones appear in the TCRdb table, and some are missing; sequencing was by immunoSEQ multiplex PCR. The sample lists 95,000 to 150,000 clones, about three quarters occurring once. Donors were ostensibly healthy at sampling, although undocumented immune exposures were probable. What was sequenced was PBMCs. The source is a woman in her sixties or seventies in good health and CMV-seropositive.

This CDR3 is CAIEDSPFSYNEQFF. The CDR3 region has the DNA TGTGCCATCGAGGACAGTCCTTTCTCCTACAATGAGCAGTTCTTC. The genes are TRBV6-1 and TRBJ2-1, with D maybe TRBD1 (6 bases). Between the trimmed V and J ends, which lost 10 bases and 0 bases, there was a span of 16 bases. Germline V lookup: CDR1 MNHNS, CDR2 SASEGT. This CDR3 is built from 15 residues.